The rows below give T cell receptor beta chains drawn from one sample of a study of CD8 T cells in ankylosing spondylitis. TCRdb re-called the 5' RACE reads through MiXCR, storing one row per CDR3 protein. The table includes roughly 90,000 distinct CDR3 sequences, roughly 8.3% detected once. The sample taken for sequencing was blood, either unsorted or a sorted T cell fraction (not recorded which). Receptors were obtained from a male donor with ankylosing spondylitis or in good health (not recorded which). Both conserved end residues are trimmed from each CDR3.

v_call	j_call	cdr3_aa
TRBV7-3	TRBJ2-1	ASSFGGPGSYNEQF
TRBV18	TRBJ2-1	ASSPSSRNEQF
TRBV7-6	TRBJ1-1	ASSFSYRGEAF
TRBV7-9	TRBJ1-6	ASSLQGSDSPLH
TRBV20-1	TRBJ1-5	SARDIQGEQPQH
TRBV29-1	TRBJ1-1	SVDKGTFAEAF
TRBV12-3/TRBV12-4	TRBJ2-7	ASSTRQGSTYEQY
TRBV7-9	TRBJ2-5	ASSPGTGETQY
TRBV20-1	TRBJ2-5	SAREGTSGKETQY
TRBV7-7	TRBJ2-5	ASSLWGTQETQY
TRBV20-1	TRBJ2-7	SASRSPRYEQY
TRBV7-9	TRBJ2-7	ASSRGQGKKEQY
TRBV11-2	TRBJ1-1	ASSPLRGGTTEAF
TRBV20-1	TRBJ2-1	SARVPGGTEQF
TRBV7-4	TRBJ2-7	ASSYGWGTYEQY